Each of the 13 T cell receptor beta chains below was sequenced from the same sample in a study of Ad26.COV2.S vaccination and SARS-CoV-2 variants. The repertoire was sequenced with immunoSEQ multiplex PCR; TCRdb's copy has only in-frame clones and lacks some. The data contain 300,000 to 350,000 clones, about 82% of them singletons. Treatment specified: around 19 received Ad26.COV2.S at low or high dose, single or two shots; 5 received placebo; per-sample allocation not given. After the first vaccine or placebo injection, samples were drawn on day 63. The sequences come from peripheral blood, collected in a trial of Ad26.COV2.S vaccine versus placebo. The receptors shown here come from a person between 18 and 65 years old who received the Ad26.COV2.S COVID-19 vaccine or a placebo.

As to this clone: Additional DNA sequences in this sample encode the identical CDR3. The V gene is TRBV5-1, the J gene TRBJ1-1; 10 bases agree with TRBD1. Germline V gene data show CDR1 as SGHRS and CDR2 as YFSETQ. J gave up 1 base and V 4 bases, and 1 base lay outside the gene matches. This CDR3 has 14 amino acids. The CDR3 nucleotides are TGCGCCAGCAGCCGGACAGGGGGGAACACTGAAGCTTTCTTT. Its translation: CASSRTGGNTEAFF.

The CDR3 nucleotides read TGTGCCAGCAGTTACATAAGGGTCGCCTACGAGCAGTACTTC. Encoded protein: CASSYIRVAYEQYF. The chain couples TRBV6-2 or TRBV6-3 to TRBJ2-7; D gene ambiguous. The V gene lost 2 bases and the J gene lost 2 bases, with 10 bases spanning the gap. The CDR3 length is 14 residues. CDR1 is MNHEY and CDR2 is SVGEGT in the germline V gene.

This sequence joins TRBV3-1 (or the pseudogene TRBV3-2) and TRBJ2-5, with TRBD1 matching 7 bases. The V gene end was trimmed by 1 base and the J gene end by 4 bases; junction bases not matched to a gene: 3. Germline loops: CDR1 LGHDT, CDR2 YNNKEL (reference sequence). This CDR3 contains 14 residues. The CDR3 DNA is TGTGCCAGCAGCCAAGTGGCAGGGGGAGAGACCCAGTACTTC. Translating gives CASSQVAGGETQYF.

This clone is a singleton in its sample. The V gene is TRBV6-4, the J gene TRBJ1-2, with a possible D match to TRBD1 (6 bases). CDR1 is MRHNA and CDR2 is SNTAGT in the germline V gene. V lost 8 bases and J 2 bases, leaving 12 bases between the germline ends. This CDR3 spans 13 amino acids. Here the CDR3 DNA reads TGTGCCAGCCCGGGAGGGGGGAACTATGGCTACACCTTC. It codes for CASPGGGNYGYTF.

The chain uses TRBV2 and TRBJ2-7, with D hard to call. The CDR3 is 12 residues long. With 7 bases removed from V and 7 bases from J, the gap between germline ends came to 14 bases. Germline CDR1 is SNHLY and CDR2 is FYNNEI. CDR3 sequence reads: CASTIDSGEQYF. As DNA, the CDR3 is TGTGCCAGCACCATAGACTCTGGAGAGCAGTACTTC.

V is TRBV3-1 (or the pseudogene TRBV3-2) and J is TRBJ2-7; no firm D call. V shed 5 bases and J shed 0 bases, with 2 bases lying between them. CDR3 size: 11 residues. Germline CDR1 reads LGHDT; CDR2 reads YNNKEL (reference sequence). In DNA form, the CDR3 reads TGTGCCAGCAGCGGCTCCTACGAGCAGTACTTC. Residues: CASSGSYEQYF.

The chain is built from TRBV5-4 and TRBJ1-2; D unclear. Trimming removed 3 bases at V and 4 bases at J, with 16 bases between. This CDR3 contains 15 residues. Germline V lookup: CDR1 SGHNT, CDR2 YYREEE (reference sequence). The CDR3 DNA follows: TGTGCCAGCAGCTCTCCCGACGGCAGCACCTATGGCTACACCTTC. This gives the protein CASSSPDGSTYGYTF.

This clone showed up just a few times. The sample has other DNA sequences that encode this CDR3 too. The chain is built from TRBV10-3 and TRBJ1-5; D remains unclear. V was shortened by 2 bases and J by 1 base, with 0 bases between the two germline ends. Germline V lookup: CDR1 ENHRY, CDR2 SYGVKD. The CDR3 is made up of 12 amino acids. CDR3 region: CAISESNQPQHF. CDR3 DNA: TGTGCCATCAGTGAGAGCAATCAGCCCCAGCATTTT.

This clone appeared once. The chain employs TRBV28 and TRBJ1-2; TRBD1 matches 9 bases. With V trimmed by 8 bases and J by 2 bases, 3 bases remained unmatched. Germline V CDR1 and CDR2: MDHEN, SYDVKM. There are 13 residues in the CDR3. The CDR3 nucleotides read TGTGCCAGCTGGGACAGGGCAAACTATGGCTACACCTTC. Translated: CASWDRANYGYTF.

The V gene is TRBV4-1, the J gene TRBJ2-7; 7 nucleotides align to TRBD2. CDR1 MGHRA and CDR2 YSYEKL come from the germline V gene. This CDR3 contains 16 residues. The trim removed 1 base at V and 2 bases at J, leaving 8 bases unmatched. Here the CDR3 reads CASSQAEGGVAYEQYF. In DNA, the CDR3 is TGCGCCAGCAGCCAAGCAGAGGGAGGGGTAGCCTACGAGCAGTACTTC.

The chain joins TRBV11-1 to TRBJ1-2; D might be TRBD1 (5 bases). The CDR3 is 14 residues long. CDR1 SGHAT and CDR2 FQDESV come from the germline V gene (reference sequence). Deletions cut 5 bases from V and 14 bases from J, with 24 bases between. CDR3 nucleotides: TGTGCCAGCAGCCCTGAACCGCAAAAGGGGTCCAGAACCTTC. Amino acids: CASSPEPQKGSRTF.

V is TRBV11-3 and J is TRBJ1-3; 9 nucleotides align to TRBD1. Germline V CDR1 and CDR2: SGHNT, YENEEA. J lost 4 bases, V lost 5 bases, and 6 bases had no gene match. This CDR3 has 15 residues. Written as DNA, the CDR3 is TGTGCCAGCAGCCACTCCGGGACAGGGGGAAACACCATATATTTT. It translates to CASSHSGTGGNTIYF. The full variable domain, in which reference TRBV11-3 and TRBJ1-3 provide the parts outside the CDR3, is EAGVVQSPRYKIIEKKQPVAFWCNPISGHNTLYWYLQNLGQGPELLIRYENEEAVDDSQLPKDRFSAERLKGVDSTLKIQPAELGDSAVYLCASSHSGTGGNTIYFGEGSWLTVV.

This clone was observed a few times. J is TRBJ2-3 and V is TRBV6-4; TRBD2 aligns across 9 bases. Germline values: CDR1 MRHNA, CDR2 SNTAGT. V gave up 4 bases and J gave up 4 bases; unmatched junction bases: 6. The CDR3 consists of 15 residues. CDR3 amino acids: CASSAQAGGSDTQYF. CDR3 DNA sequence: TGTGCCAGCAGTGCCCAAGCGGGGGGTTCAGATACGCAGTATTTT.